The 11 T cell receptor beta chains presented below share a single source sample, sequenced in a study of metastatic and nonmetastatic thyroid tumors. From the PCR reads, TCRdb re-called clones with MiXCR. In the table there are 15,000 to 20,000 clones, less than 40% of which are singletons. No patient had received any treatment before thyroid surgery. The sequenced material came from tumor tissue. The receptors stem from a female donor with papillary thyroid cancer or a benign thyroid nodule (not recorded which). Some clones in this sample may be carry-over from other donors' samples.

The V and J genes are TRBV20-1 and TRBJ2-7; possible D gene TRBD2, 6 bases. This CDR3 region has 15 residues. V gave up 7 bases and J gave up 3 bases, with 22 bases separating them. The germline gives CDR1 DFQATT, CDR2 SNEGSKA (reference sequence). CDR3 nucleotides: TGCAGTGGGATAATCCCGGGACTCAGCTACTACGAGCAGTACTTC. This codes for CSGIIPGLSYYEQYF.

This rearrangement joins TRBV7-9 to TRBJ2-3; D remains ambiguous. This CDR3 contains 12 residues. Trimming cost V 3 bases and J 3 bases, with 4 bases left between them. Germline V gene data show CDR1 as SEHNR and CDR2 as FQNEAQ (reference sequence). The CDR3 loop reads CASSFRTDTQYF. The CDR3, as DNA: TGTGCCAGCAGCTTTAGGACAGATACGCAGTATTTT.

Ten or more counts support this clone. The chain combines TRBV18 with TRBJ2-1; a possible D gene is TRBD2 (5 bases). The CDR3 sequence is 14 residues long. V lost 6 bases to trimming and J lost 9 bases, with 18 bases between them. CDR1 and CDR2 from the germline V gene are KGHSH and LQKENI. This CDR3 is CASSPTAGYGEQFF. CDR3 in DNA: TGTGCCAGCTCCCCAACCGCGGGCTATGGTGAGCAGTTCTTC. Full variable domain (remainder filled in from reference TRBV18 and TRBJ2-1): NAGVMQNPRHLVRRRGQEARLRCSPMKGHSHVYWYRQLPEEGLKFMVYLQKENIIDESGMPKERFSAEFPKEGPSILRIQQVVRGDSAAYFCASSPTAGYGEQFFGPGTRLTVL.

The chain carries TRBV7-9 and TRBJ2-7; the match to TRBD1 covers 7 bases. With 2 bases clipped from V and 4 bases from J, the junction kept 5 bases outside the gene matches. The CDR3 has 14 residues. Germline-derived CDR1 and CDR2 are SEHNR and FQNEAQ (reference sequence). The CDR3 coding sequence is TGTGCCAGCAGCTTATCTCCGGGACAGTACGAGCAGTACTTC. It translates to CASSLSPGQYEQYF.

This clone is labeled as medium-sized (0.01 to 0.1%). The rearrangement links TRBV6-1 to TRBJ1-5; 8 bases fit TRBD1. The CDR3 contains 14 residues. After removal of 8 bases from V and 5 bases from J, the junction contained 8 bases not matched to a gene. Germline V gene sequence: CDR1 MNHNS, CDR2 SASEGT. The CDR3 DNA reads as TGTGCCAGCGGGCGCACACAGGGGGATCAGCCCCAGCATTTT. As protein: CASGRTQGDQPQHF.

In this sample, this clone turned up many times. The chain carries TRBV20-1 and TRBJ2-5, with 9 bases fitting TRBD1. With 6 bases clipped from V and 4 bases from J, the junction kept 3 bases outside the gene matches. Germline CDR1 reads DFQATT; CDR2 reads SNEGSKA (reference sequence). This CDR3 has 12 residues. CDR3 in amino acids: CSATDRGETQYF. The CDR3 nucleotides read TGCAGTGCCACGGACAGGGGAGAGACCCAGTACTTC.

Sample share makes this clone medium-sized (0.01 to 0.1%). The chain links TRBV30 to TRBJ1-5; no firm D call. Germline CDR1 GTSNPN, CDR2 SVGIG (reference sequence). The CDR3 runs to 14 residues. V lost 3 bases, J lost 1 base, and 10 bases lay in between. CDR3 sequence (DNA): TGTGCCTGGAGGGGCGAAGCGAGCAATCAGCCCCAGCATTTT. This sequence encodes CAWRGEASNQPQHF.

The chain uses TRBV5-1 and TRBJ2-2; 10 nucleotides agree with TRBD2. Germline V lookup: CDR1 SGHRS, CDR2 YFSETQ. The CDR3 extends over 16 amino acids. J gave up 3 bases and V 5 bases, and 7 bases lay outside the gene matches. Written as DNA, the CDR3 is TGCGCCAGCAGACCCCCGGGACTAGCGTACACCGGGGAGCTGTTTTTT. It codes for CASRPPGLAYTGELFF. The full variable domain, rest sourced from reference TRBV5-1 and TRBJ2-2, is KAGVTQTPRYLIKTRGQQVTLSCSPISGHRSVSWYQQTPGQGLQFLFEYFSETQRNKGNFPGRFSGRQFSNSRSEMNVSTLELGDSALYLCASRPPGLAYTGELFFGEGSRLTVL.

The chain links TRBV10-3 to TRBJ2-1; TRBD2 matches at 12 bases. V dropped 2 bases and J dropped 7; count of bases not matched to a gene: 6. Germline V CDR1 and CDR2: ENHRY, SYGVKD. CDR3 length: 16 amino acids. Here the CDR3 DNA reads TGTGCCATCAGTGAGAAAGGGGGACTAGCGGGTAATGAGCAGTTCTTC. Translation: CAISEKGGLAGNEQFF.

The DNA of the CDR3 is TGTGCCATCAGTGAAAGGTTAGTAGAGCAACGGTCGCAGTACTTC. Protein sequence: CAISERLVEQRSQYF. The chain has TRBV10-3 and TRBJ2-7, with D uncertain. This CDR3 is built from 15 residues. V gave up 3 bases and J gave up 9 bases, with 21 bases separating them. Germline V gene data show CDR1 as ENHRY and CDR2 as SYGVKD.

This sequence joins TRBV27 and TRBJ1-6, with D possibly TRBD1 on 6 matching bases. The CDR3 has 15 residues. In germline, CDR1 is MNHEY, CDR2 SMNVEV (reference sequence). V was shortened by 6 bases and J by 14 bases, with 23 bases between the two germline ends. The CDR3 coding sequence is TGTGCCAGCAGGCGGGACATGAGAAGCCTATCGTCCCTCCACTTT. Its protein is CASRRDMRSLSSLHF.